One and the same sample provided the 2 T cell receptor beta chains below, sequenced in a study of blood T cell repertoires in COVID-19. The assay was immunoSEQ multiplex PCR, and TCRdb's table has in-frame clones only and misses some. The sample records 150,000 to 200,000 clones, over 70% being singletons. Material for sequencing was PBMCs or T cells enriched from blood (not recorded which). Source of these receptors: a man aged 45-65 years who had recovered from COVID-19.

The table lists this clone with a count of one. The chain uses TRBV7-9 and TRBJ1-1; no firm D call. CDR1 SEHNR and CDR2 FQNEAQ come from the germline V gene (reference sequence). The CDR3 loop spans 11 amino acids. V gave up 2 bases and J gave up 6 bases, with 4 bases separating them. The CDR3 bases are TGTGCCAGCAGCTTATCGTCTGAAGCTTTCTTT. Translation gives CASSLSSEAFF.

The chain has TRBV24-1 and TRBJ1-1; TRBD1 matches 10 bases. CDR3 length equals 16 residues. The V gene end was trimmed by 4 bases and the J gene end by 1 base; junction bases not matched to a gene: 5. The V gene's germline CDR1 is KGHDR and CDR2 SFDVKD. Here the CDR3 DNA reads TGTGCCACCAGTGACGGACAGGGGGGACGGAACACTGAAGCTTTCTTT. It yields the protein CATSDGQGGRNTEAFF.